This T cell receptor (beta chain) originates from a study of blood T cell repertoires in COVID-19. Study details: The origin of the acute and convalescent COVID-19 samples was the United States, Italy and Spain. The cDNA or gDNA used as material had been derived from T cells, B-cell-depleted T cells, or PBMCs.

The J segment lost 2 bases and the V segment lost 4 bases, leaving 4 bases of the junction unmatched. The CDR3 length is 15 residues. CDR1 is GTSNPN, CDR2 SVGIG, per germline (reference sequence). Methods used by the authors: For nucleated cells, counts were estimated from reference gene primer amplification. The data were produced by immunoSEQ multiplex PCR, yet TCRdb's version contains in-frame clones alone and is incomplete. That table furnishes V, J and clone size, whereas the DNA furnished D and trimming. Here the sample spans about 30,000 clones, 80% to 90% being singletons. The specimen was peripheral blood. This sequence originates from a man in his sixties with active COVID-19. The chain recombines TRBV30 with TRBJ2-3; 12 nucleotides agree with TRBD1. The DNA of the CDR3 is TGTGCCTGGAAGCCGGGACAGGGGGCCACAGATACGCAGTATTTT. As protein: CAWKPGQGATDTQYF. Based on the CDR3 plus reference TRBV30 and TRBJ2-3, the full variable domain is SQTIHQWPATLVQPVGSPLSLECTVEGTSNPNLYWYRQAAGRGLQLLFYSVGIGQISSEVPQNLSASRPQDRQFILSSKKLLLSDSGFYLCAWKPGQGATDTQYFGPGTRLTVL.